The 27 T cell receptor beta chains listed next were all sequenced from one sample in a study of blood T cell repertoires in COVID-19 (dated by TCRdb to 2020 to 2022). The library was produced with the immunoSEQ multiplex PCR assay. In TCRdb, the immuneACCESS table is reduced to in-frame sequences with V and J assigned. These tables do not hold every clone; where another copy was compared, an unresolved V gene accounts for under half, and the others remain unexplained. For this sample the table gives about 150,000 clones, of which 85% to 95% were detected only once. The ten largest clonotypes hold approximately 0.48% of the sample. The sequenced sample was peripheral blood. The origin of the receptors is a man aged 45-60 years with acute or convalescent COVID-19.

The genes are TRBV3-1 (or the pseudogene TRBV3-2) and TRBJ2-1; D possibly corresponds to TRBD2 (5 bases). The CDR3 has 13 residues. The V end was cut by 1 base, the J end by 9 bases, with 10 bases between. Germline V gives CDR1 LGHDT, CDR2 YNNKEL (reference sequence). The CDR3: CASSQVGAGEQFF. The CDR3 coding sequence is TGTGCCAGCAGCCAAGTTGGTGCGGGTGAGCAGTTCTTC.

The chain joins TRBV15 to TRBJ1-5; D is uncertain. V lost 0 bases and J lost 4, with 13 bases in between. The germline gives CDR1 LNHNV, CDR2 YYDKDF (reference sequence). The CDR3 consists of 16 residues. The CDR3 sequence: CATSRDLGAPNQPQHF. CDR3 DNA: TGTGCCACCAGCAGAGATCTGGGAGCTCCAAATCAGCCCCAGCATTTT.

The rearrangement joins TRBV28 to TRBJ2-7; TRBD1 agrees at 12 bases. From germline, CDR1 is MDHEN and CDR2 SYDVKM. The CDR3 runs to 15 residues. V shed 7 bases, J shed 9 bases, and the junction held 13 bases outside the gene matches. For the CDR3, the DNA is TGTGCCAGCATCCCCGCCGGGACAGGGGGCAGTTGGCAGTACTTC. Its protein is CASIPAGTGGSWQYF.

The chain links TRBV18 to TRBJ1-3; D is ambiguous. The V and J ends lost 3 bases and 0 bases respectively, with 9 bases between them. The V gene's germline CDR1 is KGHSH and CDR2 LQKENI. CDR3 size: 15 residues. CDR3 nucleotides: TGTGCCAGCTCACCGCGGATAGACTCTGGAAACACCATATATTTT. Translated, it gives CASSPRIDSGNTIYF.

This chain joins TRBV29-1 and TRBJ2-7; TRBD2 matches at 11 bases. Germline trimming cut 6 bases from V and 4 bases from J; bases unmatched to any gene: 2. From germline, CDR1 is SQVTM and CDR2 ANQGSEA. This CDR3 spans 12 amino acids. The CDR3 DNA follows: TGCAGCGTAGGGACTAGCGGATACGAGCAGTACTTC. It codes for CSVGTSGYEQYF.

The V and J genes are TRBV9 and TRBJ2-2, with a tentative D call TRBD1 (6 bases). The CDR3 spans 14 residues. In germline, CDR1 is SGDLS, CDR2 YYNGEE. V was pared by 3 bases and J by 6 bases, with 12 bases between. CDR3 nucleotide sequence: TGTGCCAGCAGCGAACAGGGCGCGTCCGGGGAGCTGTTTTTT. Translating gives CASSEQGASGELFF.

For this clone: Its ends do not fully match the called genes, so a read error is possible. This chain links TRBV6-6 with TRBJ2-1; 7 nucleotides align to TRBD1. CDR1 MNHNY and CDR2 SVGAGI come from the germline V gene (reference sequence). The CDR3 extends over 15 amino acids. CDR3 sequence: CASLPGTASYYEQFF. CDR3 in DNA: TGTGCCAGCCTCCCCGGGACAGCCTCCTACTATGAGCAGTTCTTC.

This rearrangement joins TRBV2 to TRBJ1-4; D is possibly TRBD1 (5 bases). There are 16 residues in the CDR3. The V and J ends lost 5 bases and 6 bases respectively, with 19 bases between them. CDR1 is SNHLY and CDR2 is FYNNEI in the germline V gene. CDR3 region: CASSPPTRGIYEKLFF. In DNA, the CDR3 is TGTGCCAGCAGTCCCCCGACGCGGGGCATTTATGAAAAACTGTTTTTT.

V and J are TRBV15 and TRBJ1-2; TRBD1 matches 7 bases. The V gene's germline CDR1 is LNHNV and CDR2 YYDKDF (reference sequence). This CDR3 has 13 amino acids. J lost 4 bases, V lost 8 bases, and 7 bases had no gene match. CDR3: CATRGGASYGYTF. The CDR3 DNA reads TGTGCCACCCGAGGGGGCGCCAGCTATGGCTACACCTTC.

This clone has a single count. This rearrangement joins TRBV6-5 to TRBJ1-3; unclear D gene. This CDR3 has 15 residues. CDR1 MNHEY and CDR2 SVGAGI come from the germline V gene. V was shortened by 0 bases and J by 3 bases, with 9 bases between the two germline ends. The CDR3 nucleotides are TGTGCCAGCAGTTACTCGGGCAGGAATGGAAACACCATATATTTT. The encoded protein is CASSYSGRNGNTIYF.

This chain links TRBV9 with TRBJ2-7; 12 positions match TRBD2. Germline lookup yields CDR1 SGDLS and CDR2 YYNGEE. Unmatched junction bases numbered 4, after V lost 4 bases and J lost 8 bases. The CDR3 extends over 13 amino acids. The CDR3 region is CASSLAGGPQQYF. In DNA, the CDR3 is TGTGCCAGCAGCCTAGCGGGAGGGCCCCAGCAGTACTTC.

The chain combines TRBV19 with TRBJ2-1, with 10 bases lining up with TRBD2. From germline, CDR1 is LNHDA and CDR2 SQIVND (reference sequence). The CDR3 consists of 14 residues. V lost 5 bases, J lost 6 bases, and 4 bases stayed unmatched. Here the CDR3 reads CASSSRLAGNEQFF. For the CDR3, the DNA is TGTGCCAGTAGTTCCAGACTAGCGGGCAATGAGCAGTTCTTC.

This clone was recorded only once. The chain couples TRBV11-1 to TRBJ2-1, with D tentatively TRBD2 (6 bases). The CDR3 runs 12 residues. The germline V and J ends were trimmed by 2 bases and 10 bases, with 9 bases remaining between them. Germline values: CDR1 SGHAT, CDR2 FQDESV (reference sequence). CDR3 DNA sequence: TGTGCCAGCAGCTTACCGGGACTCGAGCAGTTCTTC. Translation: CASSLPGLEQFF.

This chain joins TRBV4-3 and TRBJ2-2, with D possibly TRBD2 on 7 matching bases. Germline CDR1 reads LGHNA; CDR2 reads YSLEER. The CDR3 consists of 18 residues. V gave up 0 bases and J gave up 6 bases, with 20 bases separating them. The CDR3 DNA sequence: TGCGCCAGCAGCCAAGAGGGGGACCACCGAGGGGGGGCCGGGGAGCTGTTTTTT. Its protein product is CASSQEGDHRGGAGELFF.

The chain is built from TRBV6-6 and TRBJ2-4; D is perhaps TRBD2 (5 bases). The germline gives CDR1 MNHNY, CDR2 SVGAGI (reference sequence). Trimming left V 1 base short and J 4 bases short, with 11 bases between. This CDR3 has 15 residues. The CDR3 bases are TGTGCCAGCAGTTACTGGGCCGGGGATAAAAACATTCAGTACTTC. Residues: CASSYWAGDKNIQYF.

V and J are TRBV28 and TRBJ1-5; D is perhaps TRBD1 (5 bases). The CDR3 extends over 16 amino acids. V was trimmed by 7 bases and J by 7 bases, leaving 23 bases between them. Germline loops: CDR1 MDHEN, CDR2 SYDVKM. CDR3 amino acids: CASIAAGGGFSQPQHF. The CDR3 DNA reads as TGTGCCAGCATTGCTGCCGGGGGTGGCTTCTCGCAGCCCCAGCATTTT.

V is TRBV30 and J is TRBJ1-3; 8 bases are a match to TRBD1. The CDR3 contains 14 residues. Germline trimming cut 5 bases from V and 4 bases from J; bases unmatched to any gene: 7. The germline CDR1 and CDR2 sequences are GTSNPN and SVGIG (reference sequence). The CDR3 sequence is CAWGPGGQGNTIYF. The CDR3 DNA reads TGTGCCTGGGGTCCAGGGGGCCAGGGAAACACCATATATTTT.

The chain employs TRBV2 and TRBJ1-4; D remains ambiguous. The length of the CDR3 is 16 residues. Trimming cost V 3 bases and J 0 bases, with 11 bases left between them. The germline V gene has CDR1 SNHLY and CDR2 FYNNEI. The CDR3, as DNA: TGTGCCAGCAGTGACCTTTGGAGTGCAACTAATGAAAAACTGTTTTTT. Its translation: CASSDLWSATNEKLFF.

This chain connects TRBV7-3 to TRBJ2-2, with TRBD2 identical over 7 bases. CDR1 SGHTA and CDR2 FQGTGA come from the germline V gene. With V trimmed by 5 bases and J by 0 bases, 6 bases remained unmatched. CDR3 length: 16 residues. The CDR3 sequence is CASSPQSGTNTGELFF. The CDR3 nucleotides read TGTGCCAGCAGCCCACAGAGCGGGACGAACACCGGGGAGCTGTTTTTT.

The sample holds a few counts of this clone. J is TRBJ1-5 and V is TRBV6-1, with a possible D match to TRBD1 (5 bases). CDR1 and CDR2 (germline): MNHNS, SASEGT. V lost 2 bases and J 1 base, leaving 12 bases between the germline ends. This CDR3 spans 16 amino acids. The CDR3 sequence is CASSEPGRVSNQPQHF. DNA of the CDR3: TGTGCCAGCAGTGAACCTGGCAGGGTAAGCAATCAGCCCCAGCATTTT.

The rearrangement uses TRBV5-6 and TRBJ1-5, with 8 positions matching TRBD1. This CDR3 region has 13 residues. J lost 6 bases, V lost 5 bases, and 4 bases had no gene match. Germline V gene data show CDR1 as SGHDT and CDR2 as YYEEEE. CDR3 DNA sequence: TGTGCCAGCAGTCAGGGGGCTTTTCAGCCCCAGCATTTT. Translation gives CASSQGAFQPQHF.

CDR3 residues: CASTPARGAGTGNQPQHF. The CDR3 nucleotides are TGTGCCAGTACCCCAGCCCGGGGCGCGGGGACAGGCAATCAGCCCCAGCATTTT. The chain links TRBV19 to TRBJ1-5; 7 bases are shared with TRBD1. The CDR3 is made up of 18 amino acids. With V trimmed by 7 bases and J by 2 bases, 17 bases remained unmatched. Germline assignment: CDR1 LNHDA and CDR2 SQIVND (reference sequence).

The genes are TRBV6-6 and TRBJ1-4, with 9 bases aligning to TRBD1. The CDR3 runs 15 residues. Germline CDR1 is MNHNY and CDR2 is SVGAGI (reference sequence). J lost 8 bases, V lost 4 bases, and 8 bases had no gene match. The CDR3 protein is CASSSTGGRGEKLFF. The CDR3 bases are TGTGCCAGCAGTTCAACAGGGGGCCGGGGCGAAAAACTGTTTTTT.

J is TRBJ2-1 and V is TRBV9; 7 nucleotides line up with TRBD2. Germline assignment: CDR1 SGDLS and CDR2 YYNGEE. Trimming removed 4 bases from V and 3 bases from J; junction bases left unmatched: 10. The CDR3 has 16 amino acids. The CDR3 DNA sequence: TGTGCCAGCAGCTCTCACACTAGCGCCCGCTACAATGAGCAGTTCTTC. This codes for CASSSHTSARYNEQFF.

The chain joins TRBV7-2 to TRBJ1-5; a weak D match, TRBD1 (5 bases). The V gene lost 4 bases and the J gene lost 5 bases, with 12 bases spanning the gap. Per germline, CDR1 SGHTA and CDR2 FQGNSA. The CDR3 has 14 residues. The CDR3 reads CASSSDTAYQPQHF. In DNA, the CDR3 is TGTGCCAGCAGCTCGGACACCGCCTATCAGCCCCAGCATTTT.

The chain is built from TRBV7-3 and TRBJ2-4, with 8 nucleotides matching TRBD1. There are 16 residues in the CDR3. V dropped 2 bases and J dropped 7; count of bases not matched to a gene: 10. The V gene's germline CDR1 is SGHTA and CDR2 FQGTGA. In DNA form, the CDR3 reads TGTGCCAGCAGCTTAGGGCCAGGGACAGGAGGGAACATTCAGTACTTC. This encodes CASSLGPGTGGNIQYF.

This rearrangement joins TRBV10-3 to TRBJ1-2, with D hard to call. Trimming removed 4 bases from V and 4 bases from J, with 4 bases in between. CDR3 length: 11 amino acids. Germline assignment: CDR1 ENHRY and CDR2 SYGVKD. The CDR3 DNA is TGTGCCATCAGTGGCAGCTATGGCTACACCTTC. Translating it yields CAISGSYGYTF.